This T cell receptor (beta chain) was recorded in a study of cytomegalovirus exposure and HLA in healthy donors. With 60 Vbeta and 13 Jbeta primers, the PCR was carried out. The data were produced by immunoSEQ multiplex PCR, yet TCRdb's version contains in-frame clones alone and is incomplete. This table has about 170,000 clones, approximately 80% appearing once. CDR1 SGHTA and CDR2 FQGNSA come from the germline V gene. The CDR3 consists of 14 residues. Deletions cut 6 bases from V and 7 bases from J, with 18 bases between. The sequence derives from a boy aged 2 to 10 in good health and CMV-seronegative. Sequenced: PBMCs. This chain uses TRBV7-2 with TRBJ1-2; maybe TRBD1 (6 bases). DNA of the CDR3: TGTGCCAGCAGTCACCCAGGGGTCCAGGGTGGCTACACCTTC. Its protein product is CASSHPGVQGGYTF.